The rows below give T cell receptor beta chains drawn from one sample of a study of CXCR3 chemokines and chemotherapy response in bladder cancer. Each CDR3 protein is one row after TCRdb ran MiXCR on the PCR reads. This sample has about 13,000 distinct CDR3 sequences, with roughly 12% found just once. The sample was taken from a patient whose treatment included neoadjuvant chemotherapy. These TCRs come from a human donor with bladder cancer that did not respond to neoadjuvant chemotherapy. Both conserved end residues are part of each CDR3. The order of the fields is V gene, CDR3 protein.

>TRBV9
CASSPRDYTDTQYF
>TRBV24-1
CADQMTSEDTQYF
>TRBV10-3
CAIRPAGPREGYTF
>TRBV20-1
CSARGRGYTIYF
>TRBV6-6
CASSPTSGYTDTQYF
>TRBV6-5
CASSYTSRLAGHYEQYF
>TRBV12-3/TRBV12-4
CASSSRQGANVLTF
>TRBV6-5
CASTASSYEQYF
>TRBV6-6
CASSLAGSAGELFF
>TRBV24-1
CATRQGYNSPLHF
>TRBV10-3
CAISELTGWRSGANVLTF
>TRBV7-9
CASSPPDRNSGNTIYF
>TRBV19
CASSQYRDRGFGYTF
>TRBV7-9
CASSPGGVEGGQGYGYTF
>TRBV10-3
CAISAGTANYGYTF
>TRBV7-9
CASSFYEDSPLHF
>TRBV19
CASSIDSYGYTF
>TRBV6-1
CASDPLTREQYF
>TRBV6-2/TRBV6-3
CASRKGQGYNQPQHF
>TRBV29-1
CSVERGFQETQYF
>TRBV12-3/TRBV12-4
CASSPTGSSYEQYF
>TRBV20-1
CSASRGEGGYNSPLHF
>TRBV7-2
CASSLGGGLGLAVSYEQYF
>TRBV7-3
CASSFSGAPGQFF
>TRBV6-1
CASSDFVNQNQPQHF
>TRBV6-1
CASNPLGVRTQYF
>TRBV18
CASSLGGNNYGYTF